The present TCR beta chain was sequenced within a study of shared clonotypes between healthy human individuals. Sequencing was performed with immunoSEQ multiplex PCR; in TCRdb, only in-frame clones are kept and a portion is missing. The sample lists around 750,000 clones, over 65% seen once, with more than 1.5% in the top ten. Sequenced material: memory CD4+ T cells sorted from blood. Indicated subset: CD45RA-negative fraction. This clonotype was sampled from a woman aged 30 to 39 in good health.

The CDR3 bases are TGTGCCAGCTCACCATCTGAAACCCCTGAAGCTTTCTTT. This codes for CASSPSETPEAFF. The chain combines TRBV18 with TRBJ1-1; no clear D gene. Deletions cut 2 bases from V and 6 bases from J, with 10 bases between. Germline assignment: CDR1 KGHSH and CDR2 LQKENI. The CDR3 sequence is 13 residues long.